This T cell receptor beta chain was obtained from a study of blood T cells in healthy people across ages. Study-wide results and limits: Significant beta diversity loss was already apparent by age roughly 44, declining roughly linearly. Diversity was estimated from one million T cells, and these estimates were considered underestimates.

Comment on this clonotype: Its antigen is still unknown.

PCR was performed a second time for about 7 to 11 cycles using a sample-barcoded 5' primer and a J-beta primer mix. TCRdb itself ran the 5' RACE reads through MiXCR, one entry per CDR3 protein. This repertoire shows over 500,000 distinct CDR3 sequences, over 25% found once; its top ten account for 3% to 4%. The same specimen was also included in a second study, on T cells of mothers and their children. That source notes: Versus unrelated pairs, overlap was slightly higher in related mother-child pairs, without reaching significance.

This receptor was taken from a boy younger than 10 in good health. Material: blood.

CDR3 in amino acids: CASRGTSAEETQYF. In DNA form, the CDR3 reads TGTGCCAGCAGGGGGACTAGCGCGGAAGAGACCCAGTACTTC. The V gene is TRBV2, the J gene TRBJ2-5, with 10 bases matching TRBD2. This CDR3 has 14 amino acids. The trim removed 6 bases at V and 3 bases at J, leaving 4 bases unmatched. Germline lookup yields CDR1 SNHLY and CDR2 FYNNEI.